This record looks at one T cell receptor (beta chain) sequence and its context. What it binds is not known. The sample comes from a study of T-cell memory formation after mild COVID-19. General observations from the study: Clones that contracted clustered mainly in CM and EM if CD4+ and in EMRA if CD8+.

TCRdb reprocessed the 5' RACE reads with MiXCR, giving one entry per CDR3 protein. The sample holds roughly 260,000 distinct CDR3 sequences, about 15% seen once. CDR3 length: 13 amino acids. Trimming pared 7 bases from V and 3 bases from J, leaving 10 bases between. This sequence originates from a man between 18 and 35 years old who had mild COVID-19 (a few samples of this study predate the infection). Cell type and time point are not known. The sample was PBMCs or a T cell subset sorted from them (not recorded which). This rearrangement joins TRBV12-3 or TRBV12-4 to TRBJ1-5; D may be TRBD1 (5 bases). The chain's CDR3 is CASTWGDNQPQHF. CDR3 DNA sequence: TGTGCCAGCACCTGGGGGGACAATCAGCCCCAGCATTTT.